A single sample is the source of the 27 T cell receptor beta chains below, sequenced in a study of Ad26.COV2.S vaccination and SARS-CoV-2 variants. TCRdb's table, derived via immunoSEQ multiplex PCR, lists solely in-frame clones and lacks some. The sample includes 300,000 to 450,000 clones, 90% to 95% of them seen just once. This material consisted of peripheral blood, taken after recovery from COVID-19. All receptors derive from a human donor who had recovered from COVID-19.

The chain joins TRBV3-1 (or the pseudogene TRBV3-2) to TRBJ1-1; the D gene is possibly TRBD1 (6 bases). The germline V gene encodes CDR1 LGHDT and CDR2 YNNKEL (reference sequence). The ends were cut back, 5 bases at V and 4 bases at J, with 17 bases in the middle. The CDR3 runs to 15 residues. The CDR3 loop reads CASSLEGGAGTEAFF. CDR3 sequence (DNA): TGTGCCAGCAGCTTAGAGGGGGGCGCGGGCACTGAAGCTTTCTTT.

This clone was seen once. The V gene is TRBV12-3 or TRBV12-4, the J gene TRBJ2-5, with no clear D. The CDR3 covers 13 residues. V was trimmed by 3 bases and J by 5 bases, leaving 10 bases between them. The CDR3 reads CASSFPPVETQYF. DNA of the CDR3: TGTGCCAGCAGTTTCCCCCCTGTGGAGACCCAGTACTTC.

This chain uses TRBV5-6 with TRBJ2-7; no definite D call. In germline, CDR1 is SGHDT, CDR2 YYEEEE. The CDR3 is 16 amino acids. The V end lost 3 bases, the J end lost 6 bases, and 22 bases lay between the germline ends. CDR3 region: CASSSPPSPQVGEQYF. CDR3 DNA sequence: TGTGCCAGCAGCTCGCCCCCCTCCCCCCAGGTTGGCGAGCAGTACTTC.

CDR3 loop: CASSDRGRGYEQYF. CDR3 sequence (DNA): TGTGCCAGCAGTGATAGAGGACGGGGCTACGAGCAGTACTTC. The chain couples TRBV6-6 to TRBJ2-7; TRBD2 might be the D (5 bases). CDR3 length equals 14 residues. V was shortened by 5 bases and J by 3 bases, with 14 bases between the two germline ends. Germline V gene sequence: CDR1 MNHNY, CDR2 SVGAGI (reference sequence).

This sequence joins TRBV5-1 and TRBJ1-2, with unresolved D. Germline-derived CDR1 and CDR2 are SGHRS and YFSETQ. V was trimmed by 2 bases and J by 2 bases, leaving 10 bases between them. There are 14 residues in the CDR3. CDR3 DNA: TGCGCCAGCAGCTTATTTACATTAAACTATGGCTACACCTTC. It codes for CASSLFTLNYGYTF. Full variable domain (missing parts from reference TRBV5-1 and TRBJ1-2): KAGVTQTPRYLIKTRGQQVTLSCSPISGHRSVSWYQQTPGQGLQFLFEYFSETQRNKGNFPGRFSGRQFSNSRSEMNVSTLELGDSALYLCASSLFTLNYGYTFGSGTRLTVV.

The chain carries TRBV9 and TRBJ2-5; 10 bases are shared with TRBD2. With 0 bases clipped from V and 0 bases from J, the junction kept 8 bases outside the gene matches. This CDR3 region has 18 residues. Looked up from germline, CDR1 is SGDLS and CDR2 is YYNGEE. Here the CDR3 DNA reads TGTGCCAGCAGCGTAGCGGTAGCGGGGGGAATCAACCAAGAGACCCAGTACTTC. It translates to CASSVAVAGGINQETQYF.

The V call is TRBV7-9, the J call TRBJ1-5; maybe TRBD1 (5 bases). The V end lost 1 base, the J end lost 0 bases, and 7 bases lay between the germline ends. The CDR3 runs to 15 residues. Germline V lookup: CDR1 SEHNR, CDR2 FQNEAQ (reference sequence). The CDR3 DNA reads as TGTGCCAGCAGCTTAGGGGGCAATAGCAATCAGCCCCAGCATTTT. This translates into CASSLGGNSNQPQHF.

The chain carries TRBV6-5 and TRBJ1-4; a possible D gene is TRBD1 (5 bases). The CDR3 runs 13 residues. V was pared by 0 bases and J by 8 bases, with 7 bases between. Germline V lookup: CDR1 MNHEY, CDR2 SVGAGI. The CDR3 DNA reads as TGTGCCAGCAGTTACTCCCCAGGGGAAAAACTGTTTTTT. This sequence encodes CASSYSPGEKLFF.

The chain uses TRBV5-1 and TRBJ1-1; no clear D gene. Trimming took 4 bases from V and 0 from J, leaving 7 bases between them. The CDR3 consists of 13 residues. CDR1 is SGHRS and CDR2 is YFSETQ in the germline V gene. The CDR3 loop reads CASSENMNTEAFF. The CDR3 DNA is TGCGCCAGCAGCGAGAACATGAACACTGAAGCTTTCTTT.

V gene TRBV5-6 combines with J gene TRBJ2-7; 10 nucleotides agree with TRBD1. Germline V gives CDR1 SGHDT, CDR2 YYEEEE. The CDR3 covers 14 residues. With 4 bases clipped from V and 7 bases from J, the junction kept 8 bases outside the gene matches. The CDR3 bases are TGTGCCAGCAGCCCGGGACAGGGGAGGGATGAGCAGTACTTC. Translating gives CASSPGQGRDEQYF. Filled out from reference TRBV5-6 and TRBJ2-7, the complete variable domain reads DAGVTQSPTHLIKTRGQQVTLRCSPKSGHDTVSWYQQALGQGPQFIFQYYEEEERQRGNFPDRFSGHQFPNYSSELNVNALLLGDSALYLCASSPGQGRDEQYFGPGTRLTVT.

This clone has only one observation. This sequence joins TRBV10-3 and TRBJ1-1; possible D gene TRBD1, 5 bases. From germline, CDR1 is ENHRY and CDR2 SYGVKD. This CDR3 spans 15 amino acids. V gave up 5 bases and J gave up 3 bases, with 16 bases separating them. As DNA, the CDR3 is TGTGCCATCAGTTCAGTCAGGGATGACTACACTGAAGCTTTCTTT. It yields the protein CAISSVRDDYTEAFF.

The rearrangement links TRBV7-7 to TRBJ2-2, with 8 bases matching TRBD2. The CDR3 is made up of 16 amino acids. V was pared by 4 bases and J by 4 bases, with 8 bases of the junction left unmatched. Germline CDR1 SSHAT, CDR2 FNYEAQ (reference sequence). DNA for the CDR3: TGTGCCAGCAGCTATGGACTAGCAAGGACCACCGGGGAGCTGTTTTTT. Residues: CASSYGLARTTGELFF.

The gene calls are TRBV18 and TRBJ1-3; no definite D call. V lost 0 bases and J 0 bases, leaving 9 bases between the germline ends. Germline V CDR1 and CDR2: KGHSH, LQKENI. The CDR3 extends over 16 amino acids. The CDR3 DNA sequence: TGTGCCAGCTCACCACCGACCAGATACTCTGGAAACACCATATATTTT. It codes for CASSPPTRYSGNTIYF. The full variable domain, with the rest looked up from reference TRBV18 and TRBJ1-3, is NAGVMQNPRHLVRRRGQEARLRCSPMKGHSHVYWYRQLPEEGLKFMVYLQKENIIDESGMPKERFSAEFPKEGPSILRIQQVVRGDSAAYFCASSPPTRYSGNTIYFGEGSWLTVV.

CDR3 coding DNA: TGTGCCAGCAGCCAAGGACGTTTTCAGGGAACAGAGACCCAGTACTTC. This gives the protein CASSQGRFQGTETQYF. The rearrangement uses TRBV14 and TRBJ2-5; tentative D call: TRBD1 (5 bases). The CDR3 loop spans 16 amino acids. Germline V CDR1 and CDR2: SGHDN, FVKESK. The V end was cut by 1 base, the J end by 4 bases, with 16 bases between.

V is TRBV6-2 or TRBV6-3 and J is TRBJ2-7; D gene uncertain. CDR3 length equals 11 residues. Per germline, CDR1 MNHEY and CDR2 SVGEGT. V was cut by 2 bases and J by 7 bases, with 6 bases left in between. The CDR3 loop is CASSYKSEQYF. The CDR3, as DNA: TGTGCCAGCAGTTACAAGTCGGAGCAGTACTTC.

The rearrangement uses TRBV6-2 or TRBV6-3 and TRBJ2-7, with a possible D match to TRBD1 (6 bases). This CDR3 contains 12 residues. V was trimmed by 5 bases and J by 7 bases, leaving 12 bases between them. CDR1 MNHEY and CDR2 SVGEGT come from the germline V gene. The CDR3 DNA reads as TGTGCCAGCAGTCCAGGGGCGCGGGAGCAGTACTTC. Amino acids: CASSPGAREQYF.

This chain uses TRBV5-4 with TRBJ2-1; TRBD2 is a possible D gene (5 bases). Germline V gene lookup returns CDR1 SGHNT and CDR2 YYREEE (reference sequence). The length of the CDR3 is 17 residues. V shed 4 bases and J shed 8 bases, with 25 bases lying between them. The CDR3 DNA follows: TGTGCCAGCAGCCATGCAGGCAGGATGCCCAAGGGAGATGAGCAGTTCTTC. This sequence encodes CASSHAGRMPKGDEQFF.

The chain has TRBV27 and TRBJ1-5, with D possibly TRBD1 on 6 matching bases. CDR3 size: 14 residues. The V and J ends lost 5 bases and 3 bases respectively, with 11 bases between them. Germline CDR1 is MNHEY and CDR2 is SMNVEV (reference sequence). The chain's CDR3 is CASSPDRVNQPQHF. The CDR3 DNA sequence: TGTGCCAGCAGTCCGGACAGAGTCAATCAGCCCCAGCATTTT.

The V call is TRBV15, the J call TRBJ1-5; TRBD1 matches 7 bases. With V trimmed by 3 bases and J by 5 bases, 4 bases remained unmatched. Germline assignment: CDR1 LNHNV and CDR2 YYDKDF (reference sequence). CDR3 length: 14 amino acids. The DNA for the CDR3 is TGTGCCACCAGCAGCAGGGACAGTCATCAGCCCCAGCATTTT. Encoded protein: CATSSRDSHQPQHF. The full variable domain, completed using reference TRBV15 and TRBJ1-5, is DAMVIQNPRYQVTQFGKPVTLSCSQTLNHNVMYWYQQKSSQAPKLLFHYYDKDFNNEADTPDNFQSRRPNTSFCFLDIRSPGLGDTAMYLCATSSRDSHQPQHFGDGTRLSIL.

The V and J genes are TRBV12-3 or TRBV12-4 and TRBJ1-3; D may be TRBD1 (5 bases). This CDR3 is built from 13 residues. The V and J ends lost 7 bases and 4 bases respectively, with 11 bases between them. In nucleotides, the CDR3 is TGTGCCAGCACCCTATGGGGGGGAAACACCATATATTTT. It encodes CASTLWGGNTIYF.

The chain combines TRBV9 with TRBJ2-6; a weak D match, TRBD1 (6 bases). This CDR3 is built from 16 residues. V was shortened by 2 bases and J by 1 base, with 10 bases between the two germline ends. From germline, CDR1 is SGDLS and CDR2 YYNGEE. CDR3 DNA sequence: TGTGCCAGCAGCGTTCACAGGGAATCTGGGGCCAACGTCCTGACTTTC. Its translation: CASSVHRESGANVLTF.

V is TRBV9 and J is TRBJ1-1; D is unresolved. The V end lost 0 bases, the J end lost 1 base, and 7 bases lay between the germline ends. The germline V gene has CDR1 SGDLS and CDR2 YYNGEE. The CDR3 loop spans 14 amino acids. DNA of the CDR3: TGTGCCAGCAGCGTAGGAGAACCGAACACTGAAGCTTTCTTT. This encodes CASSVGEPNTEAFF.

The V call is TRBV7-2, the J call TRBJ2-3, with 14 bases that match TRBD2. CDR3 length: 17 amino acids. V lost 3 bases to trimming and J lost 2 bases; unmatched junction nucleotides: 4. In germline, CDR1 is SGHTA, CDR2 FQGNSA. CDR3 sequence reads: CASSFWTSGGITDTQYF. CDR3 DNA: TGTGCCAGCAGCTTCTGGACTAGCGGGGGGATCACAGATACGCAGTATTTT.

J is TRBJ2-2 and V is TRBV7-9; D gene uncertain. V was shortened by 3 bases and J by 13 bases, with 12 bases between the two germline ends. The CDR3 runs 12 residues. Germline lookup yields CDR1 SEHNR and CDR2 FQNEAQ (reference sequence). Here the CDR3 reads CASSLIPTLLFF. Written as DNA, the CDR3 is TGTGCCAGCAGCTTGATCCCAACTCTGCTGTTTTTT.

This clone was seen a few times. This chain uses TRBV6-5 with TRBJ1-5, with TRBD1 as a possible D gene (6 bases). This CDR3 comprises 14 residues. The germline V gene encodes CDR1 MNHEY and CDR2 SVGAGI. V lost 5 bases to trimming and J lost 3 bases, with 11 bases between them. CDR3 sequence: CASSKRGNNQPQHF. The CDR3 coding sequence is TGTGCCAGCAGTAAAAGGGGGAACAATCAGCCCCAGCATTTT.

This clone showed up just once. V is TRBV5-8 and J is TRBJ1-1, with 7 positions matching TRBD1. V lost 7 bases, J lost 0 bases, and 15 bases stayed unmatched. Germline V gives CDR1 SGHTS, CDR2 YDEGEE. The CDR3 loop spans 17 amino acids. CDR3 residues: CASRSLRDSPMNTEAFF. CDR3 sequence (DNA): TGTGCCAGCCGAAGCCTTCGGGACAGCCCAATGAACACTGAAGCTTTCTTT.

This sequence joins TRBV4-1 and TRBJ1-1, with D maybe TRBD1 (6 bases). The germline CDR1 and CDR2 sequences are MGHRA and YSYEKL. V lost 0 bases and J lost 0, with 14 bases in between. This CDR3 is 17 amino acids long. The CDR3 loop is CASSQEGTSFMNTEAFF. The DNA of the CDR3 is TGCGCCAGCAGCCAAGAGGGGACATCTTTCATGAACACTGAAGCTTTCTTT.